This record covers a single T cell receptor beta chain. The data belong to a study of cytomegalovirus exposure and HLA in healthy donors. Turning to the study itself: Unique TCR beta sequences numbering some 120 million came from 150 million to 200 million T cells in an earlier analysis.

A multiplex PCR was run with 60 Vbeta primers and 13 Jbeta primers. Authors' data handling: Approximately 11 million shared chains were among approximately 87 million unique TCR beta chains counted in a later analysis. Libraries were prepared by immunoSEQ multiplex PCR; TCRdb keeps only in-frame clonotypes and omits some of them. That table is the source of V, J and clone size, and D and trimming were worked out from the DNA. The profile shows roughly 150,000 clones, around three quarters of them singletons. Sample: PBMCs. This sequence was found in a man aged 45-65 years in good health and CMV-seropositive.

In DNA form, the CDR3 reads TGTGCCAGCAGCGTAGAAGGTGCGGGCTACAATGAGCAGTTCTTC. This translates into CASSVEGAGYNEQFF. The chain joins TRBV9 to TRBJ2-1; the D gene is possibly TRBD2 (5 bases). V was clipped by 0 bases and J by 3 bases, with 10 bases between them. Germline-derived CDR1 and CDR2 are SGDLS and YYNGEE. CDR3 length: 15 amino acids.